The 10 T cell receptor beta chains below come from one sample, sequenced in a study of cytomegalovirus exposure and HLA in healthy donors (dated by TCRdb to the late 2010s). Libraries came from the immunoSEQ multiplex PCR assay. For the multiplex PCR, a mixture combining 60 forward primers for TCR Vbeta segments and 13 reverse primers for TCR Jbeta segments was used. Drawn from immuneACCESS, this table holds only the in-frame rearrangements with V and J called that TCRdb kept. Clones are partly lost; checked studies trace under half to an unresolved V gene and leave the rest unexplained. The sample yields some 150,000 clones; about four fifths were counted once. About 12% of the sample comes from the top ten. Specimen: PBMCs. All receptors come from a woman aged 45-60 years in good health and CMV-seronegative.

The V call is TRBV29-1, the J call TRBJ1-2; D may be TRBD1 (6 bases). Germline CDR1 and CDR2: SQVTM and ANQGSEA. This CDR3 comprises 11 residues. V was cut by 0 bases and J by 8 bases, with 7 bases left in between. CDR3 amino acids: CSVEEGGGYTF. CDR3 nucleotide sequence: TGCAGCGTTGAAGAAGGGGGAGGCTACACCTTC.

This clone was recorded a few times. The V call is TRBV28, the J call TRBJ1-4, with D possibly TRBD1 on 6 matching bases. CDR3 size: 16 residues. Germline-derived CDR1 and CDR2 are MDHEN and SYDVKM. V lost 3 bases to trimming and J lost 2 bases, with 13 bases between them. The CDR3 protein is CASSFLGGTTNEKLFF. DNA for the CDR3: TGTGCCAGCAGTTTTTTAGGGGGAACTACTAATGAAAAACTGTTTTTT.

V usage is TRBV9 and J usage is TRBJ1-2, with 9 bases that match TRBD1. The CDR3 is made up of 17 amino acids. Germline V gives CDR1 SGDLS, CDR2 YYNGEE. The V gene end was trimmed by 3 bases and the J gene end by 1 base; junction bases not matched to a gene: 10. The CDR3 nucleotides read TGTGCCAGCAGCGATGGACAGGGGACGCCAATTAACTATGGCTACACCTTC. Amino acid sequence: CASSDGQGTPINYGYTF.

The chain couples TRBV11-2 to TRBJ1-2, with 8 bases aligning to TRBD1. This CDR3 is built from 13 residues. In germline, CDR1 is SGHAT, CDR2 FQNNGV. J lost 7 bases, V lost 3 bases, and 4 bases had no gene match. DNA of the CDR3: TGTGCCAGCAGCTTGGACAGGGTCTCTGGCTACACCTTC. Protein product: CASSLDRVSGYTF.

J is TRBJ2-2 and V is TRBV28; D may be TRBD2 (6 bases). Per the germline V gene, CDR1 is MDHEN and CDR2 is SYDVKM. V lost 6 bases to trimming and J lost 6 bases, with 17 bases between them. This CDR3 spans 15 amino acids. The CDR3 region has the DNA TGTGCCAGCAGCCTGTTCCGCGGGGCCCCCGGGGAGCTGTTTTTT. This encodes CASSLFRGAPGELFF.

The chain links TRBV7-9 to TRBJ2-2; 7 bases fit TRBD2. V gave up 2 bases and J gave up 5 bases; unmatched junction bases: 11. CDR3 length equals 17 residues. Germline-derived CDR1 and CDR2 are SEHNR and FQNEAQ (reference sequence). The CDR3 loop reads CASSLSYGRTGTGELFF. The CDR3 nucleotides are TGTGCCAGCAGCTTAAGCTACGGGAGGACCGGAACCGGGGAGCTGTTTTTT.

The V call is TRBV2, the J call TRBJ2-4; 9 bases agree with TRBD2. The CDR3 is 14 amino acids. The V segment lost 8 bases and the J segment 2 bases; nucleotides outside the gene matches: 4. The germline V gene encodes CDR1 SNHLY and CDR2 FYNNEI. In DNA, the CDR3 is TGTGCCAGCGGTAGCGGGGGTTCCAAAAACATTCAGTACTTC. Protein product: CASGSGGSKNIQYF.

This chain connects TRBV9 to TRBJ2-3; 11 nucleotides align to TRBD1. This CDR3 has 15 amino acids. Per the germline V gene, CDR1 is SGDLS and CDR2 is YYNGEE. V trimming: 3 bases; J trimming: 4 bases; junction bases outside the gene matches: 4. CDR3 sequence reads: CASSARDRGSDTQYF. The DNA of the CDR3 is TGTGCCAGCAGCGCCCGGGACAGGGGGTCAGATACGCAGTATTTT.

The chain combines TRBV5-1 with TRBJ2-3; 8 bases agree with TRBD2. The germline V gene has CDR1 SGHRS and CDR2 YFSETQ. CDR3 size: 15 residues. V lost 2 bases, J lost 0 bases, and 2 bases stayed unmatched. DNA of the CDR3: TGCGCCAGCAGCTTTACTAGCGGAAGCACAGATACGCAGTATTTT. This sequence encodes CASSFTSGSTDTQYF.

The V and J genes are TRBV7-2 and TRBJ2-5; 8 bases match TRBD2. This CDR3 has 19 residues. V dropped 0 bases and J dropped 0; count of bases not matched to a gene: 12. Germline V gives CDR1 SGHTA, CDR2 FQGNSA. The CDR3 DNA reads TGTGCCAGCAGCTTAGCGCAAGGGCTAGCGGGCAGCTACCAAGAGACCCAGTACTTC. Its protein is CASSLAQGLAGSYQETQYF.